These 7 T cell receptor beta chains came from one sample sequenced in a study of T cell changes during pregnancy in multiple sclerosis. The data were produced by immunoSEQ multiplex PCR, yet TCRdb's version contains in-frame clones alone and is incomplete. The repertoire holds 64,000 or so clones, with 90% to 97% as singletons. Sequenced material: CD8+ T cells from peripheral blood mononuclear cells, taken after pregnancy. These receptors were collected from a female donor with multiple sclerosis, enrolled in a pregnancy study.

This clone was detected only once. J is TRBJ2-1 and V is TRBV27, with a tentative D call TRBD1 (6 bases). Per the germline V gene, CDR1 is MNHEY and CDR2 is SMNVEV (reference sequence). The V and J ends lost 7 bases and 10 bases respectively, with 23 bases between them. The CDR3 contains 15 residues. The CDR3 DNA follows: TGTGCCAGCACCAATACGCAGGGGATGAAGGACGAGCAGTTCTTC. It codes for CASTNTQGMKDEQFF.

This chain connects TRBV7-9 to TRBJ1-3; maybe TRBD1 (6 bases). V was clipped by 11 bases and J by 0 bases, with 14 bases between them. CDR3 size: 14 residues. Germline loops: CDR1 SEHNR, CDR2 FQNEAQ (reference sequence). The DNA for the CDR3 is TGTGCCGCTAACAGGGAACTCTCTGGAAACACCATATATTTT. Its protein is CAANRELSGNTIYF.

The CDR3 region has the DNA TGTGCCAGCAGCCCTAGAACCCAGTACTTC. As protein: CASSPRTQYF. V and J are TRBV7-2 and TRBJ2-5; D gene ambiguous. The V gene lost 5 bases and the J gene lost 8 bases, with 6 bases spanning the gap. The germline gives CDR1 SGHTA, CDR2 FQGNSA. CDR3 length: 10 residues.

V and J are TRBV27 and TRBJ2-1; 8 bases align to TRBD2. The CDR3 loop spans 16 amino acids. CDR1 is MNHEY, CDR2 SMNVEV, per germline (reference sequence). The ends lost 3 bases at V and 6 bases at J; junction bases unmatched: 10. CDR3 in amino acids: CASSFIGGDIFNEQFF. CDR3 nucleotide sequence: TGTGCCAGCAGTTTTATCGGGGGGGATATCTTCAATGAGCAGTTCTTC.

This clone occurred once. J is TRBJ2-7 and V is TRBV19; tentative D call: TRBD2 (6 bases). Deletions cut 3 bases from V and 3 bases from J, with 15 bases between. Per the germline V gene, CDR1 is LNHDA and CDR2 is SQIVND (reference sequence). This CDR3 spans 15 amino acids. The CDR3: CASSIGGGLIYEQYF. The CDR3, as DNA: TGTGCCAGTAGTATCGGGGGAGGCCTAATCTACGAGCAGTACTTC.

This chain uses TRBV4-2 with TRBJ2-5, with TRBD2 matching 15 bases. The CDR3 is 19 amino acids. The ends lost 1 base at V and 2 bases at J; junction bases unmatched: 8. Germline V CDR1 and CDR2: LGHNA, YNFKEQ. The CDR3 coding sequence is TGTGCCAGCAGCCAAGGCGGACTAGCGGGAGGGCCTGGGCAAGAGACCCAGTACTTC. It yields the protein CASSQGGLAGGPGQETQYF.

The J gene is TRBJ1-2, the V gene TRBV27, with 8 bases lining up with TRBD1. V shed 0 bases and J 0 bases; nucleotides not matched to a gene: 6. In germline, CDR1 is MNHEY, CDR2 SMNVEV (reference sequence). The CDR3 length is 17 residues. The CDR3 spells CASSLSGQDPANYGYTF. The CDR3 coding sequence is TGTGCCAGCAGTTTATCGGGACAGGATCCAGCTAACTATGGCTACACCTTC.